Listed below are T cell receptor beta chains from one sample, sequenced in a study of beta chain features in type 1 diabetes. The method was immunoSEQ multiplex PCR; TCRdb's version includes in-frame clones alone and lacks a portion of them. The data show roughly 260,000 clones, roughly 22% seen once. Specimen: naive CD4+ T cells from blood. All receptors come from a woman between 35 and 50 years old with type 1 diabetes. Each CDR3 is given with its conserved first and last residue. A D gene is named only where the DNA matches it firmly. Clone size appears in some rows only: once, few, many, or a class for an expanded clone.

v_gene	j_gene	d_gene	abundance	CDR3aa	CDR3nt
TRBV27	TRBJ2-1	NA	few	CASRSYFAGPKYNEQFF	TGTGCCAGCAGATCCTATTTTGCGGGCCCGAAGTACAATGAGCAGTTCTTC
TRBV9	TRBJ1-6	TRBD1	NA	CASSVEDRENSPLHF	TGTGCCAGCAGCGTAGAGGACAGGGAGAACTCACCCCTCCACTTT
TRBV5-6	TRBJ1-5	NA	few	CASSFGTGINQPQHF	TGTGCCAGCAGTTTCGGAACAGGGATAAATCAGCCCCAGCATTTT
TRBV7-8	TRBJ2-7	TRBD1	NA	CASSSTGGQSYEQYF	TGTGCCAGCAGCTCGACAGGGGGCCAATCCTACGAGCAGTACTTC
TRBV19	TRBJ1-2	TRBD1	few	CASGDRRGGEDGYTF	TGTGCCAGTGGAGACCGCCGAGGGGGCGAGGATGGCTACACCTTC
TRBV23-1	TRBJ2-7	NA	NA	CASSQSSSTGTYEQYF	TGCGCCAGCAGTCAATCGTCTTCAACAGGGACCTACGAGCAGTACTTC
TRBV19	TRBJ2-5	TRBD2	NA	CATGTSGTGTQYF	TGTGCCACAGGGACTAGCGGGACAGGGACCCAGTACTTC
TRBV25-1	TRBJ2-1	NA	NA	CASSQVSNEQFF	TGTGCCAGCAGCCAGGTTAGCAATGAGCAGTTCTTC
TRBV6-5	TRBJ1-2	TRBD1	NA	CASRRQGYYGYTF	TGTGCCAGCAGGCGACAGGGATACTATGGCTACACCTTC
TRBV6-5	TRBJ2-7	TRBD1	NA	CASSYSGTGAEQYF	TGTGCCAGCAGTTACTCCGGGACAGGGGCCGAGCAGTACTTC
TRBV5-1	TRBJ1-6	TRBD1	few	CASSSGQGDSPLHF	TGCGCCAGCAGCTCGGGACAGGGGGATTCACCCCTCCACTTT
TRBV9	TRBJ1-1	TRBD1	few	CASSVAGTENTEAFF	TGTGCCAGCAGCGTAGCTGGGACAGAGAACACTGAAGCTTTCTTT
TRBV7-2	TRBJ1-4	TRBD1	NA	CASSLAGGQGGGKLFF	TGTGCCAGCAGCTTAGCGGGGGGACAGGGTGGCGGAAAACTGTTTTTT
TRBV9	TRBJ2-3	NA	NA	CASSVDGVGGGDTQYF	TGTGCCAGCAGCGTAGACGGGGTGGGTGGCGGAGATACGCAGTATTTT
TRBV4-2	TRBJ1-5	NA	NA	CASSQGEQGRGNQPQHF	TGTGCCAGCAGCCAAGGAGAACAGGGACGGGGCAATCAGCCCCAGCATTTT
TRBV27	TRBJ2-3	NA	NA	CASSYENTDTQYF	TGTGCCAGCAGTTACGAGAACACAGATACGCAGTATTTT
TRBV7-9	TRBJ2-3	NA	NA	CASSSSGTDTQYF	TGTGCCAGCAGCTCGAGTGGCACAGATACGCAGTATTTT
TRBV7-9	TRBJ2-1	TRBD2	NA	CASSLVASGRSYNEQFF	TGTGCCAGCAGCTTAGTGGCTAGCGGGAGATCATACAATGAGCAGTTCTTC
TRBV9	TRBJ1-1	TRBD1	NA	CASSVAAGQGTFNTEAFF	TGTGCCAGCAGCGTAGCTGCGGGACAGGGGACCTTCAACACTGAAGCTTTCTTT
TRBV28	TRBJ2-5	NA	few	CASSLDPAETSGTQYF	TGTGCCAGCAGTTTAGATCCAGCGGAGACGTCCGGGACCCAGTACTTC
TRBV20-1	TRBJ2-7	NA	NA	CSASGAHEQYF	TGCAGTGCTAGTGGGGCCCACGAGCAGTACTTC
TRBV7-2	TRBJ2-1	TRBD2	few	CASSSGSYNEQFF	TGTGCCAGCTCTAGCGGCTCCTACAATGAGCAGTTCTTC
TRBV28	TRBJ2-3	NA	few	CASSLLSVRTDTQYF	TGTGCCAGCAGTTTACTAAGTGTGAGAACAGATACGCAGTATTTT
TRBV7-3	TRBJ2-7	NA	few	CASSLGWTDEQYF	TGTGCCAGCAGCTTGGGTTGGACAGACGAGCAGTACTTC
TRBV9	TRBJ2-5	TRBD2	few	CASSVAQRGGGETQYF	TGTGCCAGCAGCGTTGCCCAGCGGGGGGGCGGGGAGACCCAGTACTTC